A selection of T cell receptor beta chains follows, all from one sample in a study of cytomegalovirus exposure and HLA in healthy donors. Some clones are missing from TCRdb's copy, which holds only in-frame ones; the method was immunoSEQ multiplex PCR. The table shows some 170,000 clones, with almost 80% occurring only once. The sample consisted of PBMCs. The receptor set was obtained from a young man in good health and CMV-seropositive. Both conserved end residues are part of each CDR3. The D gene is left open where the match is weak. Clone size is shown for a subset of rows, as once, few, many or a class of expanded clone.

CDR3 protein	CDR3 DNA	clone size	J gene	CDR3 length	V gene	D gene
CASSIRQGLNYGYTF	TGTGCCAGCAGCATTCGACAGGGACTCAACTATGGCTACACCTTC	once	TRBJ1-2	15	TRBV5-5	TRBD1
CASEVEEQFF	TGTGCCAGTGAGGTGGAGGAGCAGTTCTTC	.	TRBJ2-1	10	TRBV7-9	.
CASSRGHTDTQYF	TGTGCCAGCAGCCGAGGCCACACAGATACGCAGTATTTT	.	TRBJ2-3	13	TRBV11-2	.
CASSEPRIGGYTF	TGTGCCAGCAGTGAACCGAGGATAGGCGGCTACACCTTC	.	TRBJ1-2	13	TRBV6-1	.
CASSLDRVRGNTEAFF	TGTGCCAGCAGCTTGGACAGGGTTCGAGGGAACACTGAAGCTTTCTTT	.	TRBJ1-1	16	TRBV5-4	.
CASGLDTGYEQYF	TGTGCTAGTGGTTTGGACACGGGGTACGAGCAGTACTTC	.	TRBJ2-7	13	TRBV12-5	.
CASSYSGEGNTF	TGTGCCAGCAGTTACTCGGGGGAGGGAAACACCTTC	once	TRBJ1-2	12	TRBV6-5	.
CASSRGASYEQYF	TGTGCCAGCAGTCGGGGGGCCTCCTACGAGCAGTACTTC	.	TRBJ2-7	13	TRBV28	.
CASTIDRTNQPQHF	TGTGCCAGCACCATAGACAGGACGAATCAGCCCCAGCATTTT	.	TRBJ1-5	14	TRBV2	.
CASSSGTGPWASGNTIYF	TGTGCCAGCAGCTCTGGGACAGGGCCTTGGGCGTCTGGAAACACCATATATTTT	once	TRBJ1-3	18	TRBV5-4	TRBD1
CASSLLLRELNTGELFF	TGTGCCAGCAGCTTATTACTAAGGGAGTTAAACACCGGGGAGCTGTTTTTT	.	TRBJ2-2	17	TRBV11-2	.
CATRGQGETQYF	TGTGCCACCCGGGGCCAGGGGGAGACCCAGTACTTC	.	TRBJ2-5	12	TRBV28	.
CAWNQGDQPQHF	TGTGCCTGGAACCAGGGGGATCAGCCCCAGCATTTT	.	TRBJ1-5	12	TRBV30	TRBD1
CASSDSPTAYEQYF	TGTGCCAGCAGTGATTCTCCTACAGCTTACGAGCAGTACTTC	.	TRBJ2-7	14	TRBV2	.
CASSPGTGTGGEGAFF	TGCGCCAGCAGCCCGGGCACCGGGACAGGGGGTGAAGGAGCTTTCTTT	.	TRBJ1-1	16	TRBV5-1	TRBD1
CASSVDGGGGEYEQYF	TGTGCCAGCAGCGTAGACGGCGGTGGGGGGGAGTACGAGCAGTACTTC	few	TRBJ2-7	16	TRBV9	TRBD2
CATSRDVRVTGELFF	TGTGCCACCAGCAGAGATGTCCGGGTTACCGGGGAGCTGTTTTTT	few	TRBJ2-2	15	TRBV15	.
CAISSGHLANTGELFF	TGTGCCATCAGCTCGGGACACCTGGCGAACACCGGGGAGCTGTTTTTT	.	TRBJ2-2	16	TRBV10-3	.
CASSLPQGRGTEAFF	TGTGCCAGCAGCCTTCCACAGGGTAGAGGGACTGAAGCTTTCTTT	.	TRBJ1-1	15	TRBV6-6	.